This is a list of T cell receptor beta chains from one sample in a study of blood T cell repertoires in COVID-19. Profiling relied on immunoSEQ multiplex PCR, and the TCRdb table lists in-frame clones only, not all of them. Seen here are around 130,000 clones, around 80% observed once, and the top ten hold around 16%. The specimen sequenced was peripheral blood. Receptors were obtained from a man between 60 and 70 years old with active or convalescent COVID-19. The CDR3 runs from the conserved cysteine through the conserved F or W. Each record gives: V gene, clone size, D gene, J gene, CDR3 DNA, CDR3 protein. D genes are given only for firm matches. Size is omitted from some rows. Given values are once, few, many or a class for expanded clones.

TRBV6-5	-	-	TRBJ2-7	TGTGCCAGCAGTTACGCCGCACTGAGTCCCGGCGAGCAGTACTTC	CASSYAALSPGEQYF
TRBV27	-	-	TRBJ2-7	TGTGCCATGACGACTTGGCCCTACGAGCAGTACTTC	CAMTTWPYEQYF
TRBV2	once	TRBD2	TRBJ2-7	TGTGCCAGCACCGACCCTCCGGGACTAGCGGCCTACGAGCAGTACTTC	CASTDPPGLAAYEQYF
TRBV12-3/TRBV12-4	-	-	TRBJ2-5	TGTGCCAGCAGTATTAAAGAGACCCAGTACTTC	CASSIKETQYF
TRBV3-1/TRBV3-2	-	-	TRBJ1-4	TGTGCCAGCAGCTGGGACAAGGCTGGAGAAAAACTGTTTTTT	CASSWDKAGEKLFF
TRBV24-1	-	TRBD2	TRBJ2-3	TGTGCCACCAGTGATTTAACGCTAGCGGGAGATGGTGATACGCAGTATTTT	CATSDLTLAGDGDTQYF
TRBV18	-	-	TRBJ2-3	TGTGCCAGCTCAGAGAGTGGCACAGATACGCAGTATTTT	CASSESGTDTQYF
TRBV9	-	TRBD1	TRBJ2-6	TGTGCCAGCAGCGTCCTGTCAGGGGGAAGTGGGGCCAACGTCCTGACTTTC	CASSVLSGGSGANVLTF
TRBV30	-	-	TRBJ2-1	TGTGCCTGGTCAACCTTGCGGGTTTACAATGAGCAGTTCTTC	CAWSTLRVYNEQFF
TRBV21-1	-	-	TRBJ2-7	TGTGCCAGCAGCACTTCCGGGACTAAAGGCTACGAGCAGTACTTC	CASSTSGTKGYEQYF